These 18 T cell receptor beta chains were sequenced from one sample in a study of cytomegalovirus exposure and HLA in healthy donors. The primer mix had 60 Vbeta and 13 Jbeta primers. Method: immunoSEQ multiplex PCR; TCRdb's copy keeps in-frame clones and lacks some. Of about 160,000 clones in the sample, roughly 80% were seen once. Specimen: PBMCs. The receptors shown here come from a human donor in good health.

This chain connects TRBV29-1 to TRBJ1-2; 8 bases line up with TRBD1. The CDR3 sequence is 13 residues long. Germline V gene sequence: CDR1 SQVTM, CDR2 ANQGSEA. Trimming at V came to 4 bases and at J to 4 bases, leaving 5 bases not matched to a gene. The CDR3, as DNA: TGCAGCGTTGTGGTGGACAGGGCCTATGGCTACACCTTC. This encodes CSVVVDRAYGYTF. The whole variable domain, remainder taken from reference TRBV29-1 and TRBJ1-2, is SAVISQKPSRDICQRGTSLTIQCQVDSQVTMMFWYRQQPGQSLTLIATANQGSEATYESGFVIDKFPISRPNLTFSTLTVSNMSPEDSSIYLCSVVVDRAYGYTFGSGTRLTVV.

In this sample, this clone turned up once. The V call is TRBV7-8, the J call TRBJ2-3; tentatively, D is TRBD2 (5 bases). Germline V gene data show CDR1 as SGHVS and CDR2 as FQNEAQ. The CDR3 is 13 amino acids. CDR3 nucleotides: TGTGTCGTTGCTAGCCCGAGCACAGATACGCAGTATTTT. Translation: CVVASPSTDTQYF. The whole variable domain, remainder taken from reference TRBV7-8 and TRBJ2-3, is GAGVSQSPRYKVAKRGQDVALRCDPISGHVSLFWYQQALGQGPEFLTYFQNEAQLDKSGLPSDRFFAERPEGSVSTLKIQRTQQEDSAVYLCVVASPSTDTQYFGPGTRLTVL.

V usage is TRBV11-2 and J usage is TRBJ2-5, with 11 bases matching TRBD1. The junction had 6 bases not matched to a gene; V was cut back by 3 bases and J by 3 bases. The CDR3 runs 16 residues. Germline V gene lookup returns CDR1 SGHAT and CDR2 FQNNGV. DNA of the CDR3: TGTGCCAGCAGCTTTCCGGGACAGGGGGTTGAAGAGACCCAGTACTTC. The encoded protein is CASSFPGQGVEETQYF. Full variable domain (remainder filled in from reference TRBV11-2 and TRBJ2-5): EAGVAQSPRYKIIEKRQSVAFWCNPISGHATLYWYQQILGQGPKLLIQFQNNGVVDDSQLPKDRFSAERLKGVDSTLKIQPAKLEDSAVYLCASSFPGQGVEETQYFGPGTRLLVL.

Worth noting for this clone: Distinct nucleotide sequences in the sample also encode this CDR3. The chain joins TRBV11-2 to TRBJ1-1; no reliable D call. Germline-derived CDR1 and CDR2 are SGHAT and FQNNGV. The V end was cut by 5 bases, the J end by 1 base, with 8 bases between. The CDR3 has 13 residues. The CDR3 DNA reads TGTGCCAGCAGCCTCGGAGGGAACACTGAAGCTTTCTTT. Protein sequence: CASSLGGNTEAFF.

The genes are TRBV6-4 and TRBJ2-7, with 8 bases fitting TRBD2. Germline V gene lookup returns CDR1 MRHNA and CDR2 SNTAGT. V lost 0 bases to trimming and J lost 2 bases; unmatched junction nucleotides: 9. This CDR3 has 17 residues. CDR3 region: CASSDSQWGSGAYEQYF. As DNA, the CDR3 is TGTGCCAGCAGTGACTCCCAATGGGGTAGCGGGGCCTACGAGCAGTACTTC.

V is TRBV5-1 and J is TRBJ2-3, with 8 bases that match TRBD2. From germline, CDR1 is SGHRS and CDR2 YFSETQ. Unmatched junction bases numbered 6, after V lost 0 bases and J lost 0 bases. The CDR3 totals 17 residues. CDR3 coding DNA: TGCGCCAGCAGCTTGGAGGCGGGGGGCCCTAGCACAGATACGCAGTATTTT. Protein product: CASSLEAGGPSTDTQYF. The whole variable domain, remainder taken from reference TRBV5-1 and TRBJ2-3, is KAGVTQTPRYLIKTRGQQVTLSCSPISGHRSVSWYQQTPGQGLQFLFEYFSETQRNKGNFPGRFSGRQFSNSRSEMNVSTLELGDSALYLCASSLEAGGPSTDTQYFGPGTRLTVL.

The rearrangement links TRBV7-9 to TRBJ1-1, with 8 nucleotides matching TRBD1. The CDR3 is made up of 11 amino acids. Germline CDR1 reads SEHNR; CDR2 reads FQNEAQ (reference sequence). V gave up 6 bases and J gave up 11 bases; unmatched junction bases: 5. The CDR3: CASRGQEGAFF. The CDR3 coding sequence is TGTGCCAGCAGGGGACAGGAGGGGGCTTTCTTT.

This chain connects TRBV12-5 to TRBJ2-7; 7 bases match TRBD1. The CDR3 consists of 18 residues. The junction had 12 bases not matched to a gene; V was cut back by 1 base and J by 0 bases. Germline assignment: CDR1 LGHNT and CDR2 FRNRAP. In DNA, the CDR3 is TGTGCTAGTGGTTTGGGAAGGGACGGACAGGTCCACTCCTACGAGCAGTACTTC. It translates to CASGLGRDGQVHSYEQYF.

This chain links TRBV2 with TRBJ2-7, with 9 bases that match TRBD1. CDR1 and CDR2 (germline): SNHLY, FYNNEI. CDR3 length equals 13 residues. J gave up 0 bases and V 7 bases, and 1 base lay outside the gene matches. Here the CDR3 reads CASTTGGSYEQYF. DNA of the CDR3: TGTGCCAGCACGACAGGGGGCTCCTACGAGCAGTACTTC.

The V call is TRBV9, the J call TRBJ1-1, with 7 nucleotides matching TRBD1. The V and J ends lost 3 bases and 5 bases, in that order; junction bases with no gene match: 10. CDR1 SGDLS and CDR2 YYNGEE come from the germline V gene. The CDR3 runs 15 residues. The CDR3: CASSGRPGGWTEAFF. DNA of the CDR3: TGTGCCAGCAGCGGCCGACCAGGGGGGTGGACTGAAGCTTTCTTT.

The rearrangement joins TRBV4-3 to TRBJ2-7, with 8 nucleotides matching TRBD2. The CDR3 has 14 amino acids. The ends lost 0 bases at V and 6 bases at J; junction bases unmatched: 4. Looked up from germline, CDR1 is LGHNA and CDR2 is YSLEER. The CDR3 is CASSQDGGDCEQYF. For the CDR3, the DNA is TGCGCCAGCAGCCAAGACGGGGGGGATTGCGAGCAGTACTTC.

The table lists this clone with a few counts. The chain carries TRBV2 and TRBJ1-6; 10 bases line up with TRBD1. Germline CDR1 reads SNHLY; CDR2 reads FYNNEI. V was pared by 2 bases and J by 9 bases, with 4 bases of the junction left unmatched. There are 15 residues in the CDR3. The CDR3 here is CASSESTGGFSPLHF. DNA for the CDR3: TGTGCCAGCAGTGAATCGACAGGGGGCTTTTCACCCCTCCACTTT.

The rearrangement joins TRBV4-3 to TRBJ2-3, with D possibly being TRBD2 (5 bases). Germline loops: CDR1 LGHNA, CDR2 YSLEER. V lost 1 base and J 2 bases, leaving 10 bases between the germline ends. This CDR3 is built from 15 residues. CDR3 protein: CASSQGGFDTDTQYF. As DNA, the CDR3 is TGCGCCAGCAGCCAAGGCGGGTTTGACACAGATACGCAGTATTTT.

V gene TRBV7-9 combines with J gene TRBJ1-1; TRBD1 matches 8 bases. Germline V lookup: CDR1 SEHNR, CDR2 FQNEAQ (reference sequence). With 5 bases clipped from V and 2 bases from J, the junction kept 10 bases outside the gene matches. This CDR3 is built from 16 residues. CDR3 sequence: CASSPGDRTINTEAFF. The CDR3 nucleotides are TGTGCCAGCAGCCCCGGGGACAGGACAATAAACACTGAAGCTTTCTTT.

The chain links TRBV29-1 to TRBJ2-7; D possibly corresponds to TRBD2 (6 bases). The germline CDR1 and CDR2 sequences are SQVTM and ANQGSEA. V was shortened by 5 bases and J by 5 bases, with 10 bases between the two germline ends. This CDR3 has 11 residues. In nucleotides, the CDR3 is TGCAGCGTTCACCGGGGGAACGAGCAGTACTTC. Protein: CSVHRGNEQYF.

With respect to this clone: The germline gene is not matched at one end of the junction; a read error may be the cause. V is TRBV6-1 and J is TRBJ1-2; D gene ambiguous. The CDR3 spans 15 residues. Germline V CDR1 and CDR2: MNHNS, SASEGT. CDR3 sequence reads: CASIGLGRFNYGYPF. The CDR3 nucleotides read TGTGCCAGCATTGGACTCGGCAGGTTTAACTATGGCTACCCCTTC.

V gene TRBV20-1 combines with J gene TRBJ2-7, with 7 nucleotides matching TRBD1. The CDR3 spans 11 residues. The V gene end was trimmed by 5 bases and the J gene end by 4 bases; junction bases not matched to a gene: 2. CDR1 is DFQATT and CDR2 is SNEGSKA in the germline V gene (reference sequence). The CDR3 DNA is TGCAGTGCTTCGACAGGGTACGAGCAGTACTTC. Translation gives CSASTGYEQYF.

The gene calls are TRBV7-3 and TRBJ2-1; 8 bases are shared with TRBD2. CDR1 and CDR2 (germline): SGHTA, FQGTGA. The junction had 7 bases not matched to a gene; V was cut back by 5 bases and J by 4 bases. This CDR3 is 15 amino acids long. The CDR3 nucleotides are TGTGCCAGCAGCGAAACGGGGGGGCCTTACAATGAGCAGTTCTTC. Protein product: CASSETGGPYNEQFF. Based on the CDR3 plus reference TRBV7-3 and TRBJ2-1, the full variable domain is GAGVSQTPSNKVTEKGKYVELRCDPISGHTALYWYRQSLGQGPEFLIYFQGTGAADDSGLPNDRFFAVRPEGSVSTLKIQRTERGDSAVYLCASSETGGPYNEQFFGPGTRLTVL.